This record covers a single TCR beta chain. The sample is drawn from a study of spatial heterogeneity in lung cancer. At the level of the study: Every unique TCR and UMI combination, on average, appeared more than ten times in raw reads.

Documented time point: sample taken at primary tumor resection. Whole RNA, isolated from tumor, nontumor lung or frozen PBMC, was sequenced without prior sorting. With 0 bases removed from V and 4 bases from J, the gap between germline ends came to 18 bases. In germline, CDR1 is MNHEY, CDR2 SVGEGT. This CDR3 region has 17 residues. Carried by each TCR cDNA molecule was a unique molecular identifier. In TCRdb, the 5' RACE reads were re-called with MiXCR into one record per CDR3 protein. The sample shows around 2,200 distinct CDR3 sequences, approximately 12% of them seen only once. The sample here was normal lung tissue next to the tumor, taken at surgery. The clonotype was recovered from a male donor with early-stage non-small cell lung cancer. This chain connects TRBV6-2 or TRBV6-3 to TRBJ1-2; D is unresolved. CDR3 DNA: TGTGCCAGCAGTTACTCGGTTGGGCTTCCCTCTGGCTATGGCTACACCTTC. Translating gives CASSYSVGLPSGYGYTF.